Presented here are 7 T cell receptor beta chains from one specimen sequenced in a study of cytomegalovirus exposure and HLA in healthy donors. Researchers ran the PCR with 60 Vbeta and 13 Jbeta primers. Assay: immunoSEQ multiplex PCR; the TCRdb copy retains only in-frame clones and omits some. The sample records approximately 160,000 clones, about four fifths being singletons. Sequencing was carried out using PBMCs. All receptors come from a man aged 30-40 years in good health and CMV-seropositive.

This chain uses TRBV21-1 with TRBJ1-4; the table's D call, TRBD1, has no DNA check behind it. TRBV21-1 is a pseudogene segment. The CDR3 sequence is 15 residues long. CDR3 sequence (DNA): TGTGCCAGCAGCAATTCGGGACAGGGGGGTGAAAAACTGTTTTTT. Protein: CASSNSGQGGEKLFF.

The chain is built from TRBV6-8 and TRBJ2-7, with 7 bases lining up with TRBD1. Unmatched junction bases numbered 15, after V lost 6 bases and J lost 4 bases. The CDR3 loop spans 16 amino acids. CDR1 and CDR2 from the germline V gene are MNHGY and SAAAGT. The CDR3 protein is CASSHPRQGKEYEQYF. CDR3 coding DNA: TGTGCCAGCAGCCACCCTCGACAGGGAAAAGAGTACGAGCAGTACTTC.

The chain uses TRBV9 and TRBJ2-7, with D maybe TRBD2 (6 bases). This CDR3 is built from 15 residues. The germline gives CDR1 SGDLS, CDR2 YYNGEE. Trimming took 2 bases from V and 3 from J, leaving 15 bases between them. CDR3 amino acids: CASSVDGTSDYEQYF. The CDR3 DNA reads as TGTGCCAGCAGCGTTGACGGGACTTCCGACTACGAGCAGTACTTC.

The V call is TRBV7-2, the J call TRBJ2-7, with D possibly TRBD1 on 6 matching bases. The CDR3 is made up of 14 amino acids. The germline CDR1 and CDR2 sequences are SGHTA and FQGNSA. V was trimmed by 3 bases and J by 0 bases, leaving 9 bases between them. The CDR3 region is CASSFADSSYEQYF. In DNA form, the CDR3 reads TGTGCCAGCAGCTTCGCGGACAGCTCCTACGAGCAGTACTTC.

The chain has TRBV14 and TRBJ1-1; D unclear. The CDR3 is 13 amino acids. V was trimmed by 0 bases and J by 11 bases, leaving 13 bases between them. Germline V CDR1 and CDR2: SGHDN, FVKESK. The CDR3 bases are TGTGCCAGCAGCCAAGATGTGCGGAGGGAGGCTTTCTTT. It is translated as CASSQDVRREAFF.

This clone was recorded once. The rearrangement links TRBV6-1 to TRBJ2-7; possibly TRBD1 for D (5 bases). Germline lookup yields CDR1 MNHNS and CDR2 SASEGT. Trimming took off 8 bases at V and 1 base at J, with 15 bases between the two ends. The CDR3 length is 14 residues. CDR3 sequence: CASASKTDSYEQYF. CDR3 bases: TGTGCCAGCGCCTCGAAGACAGATTCCTACGAGCAGTACTTC.

CDR3 DNA sequence: TGTGCCAGTAGTACTAGCGGGAAAAGCTCCTACGAGCAGTACTTC. As protein: CASSTSGKSSYEQYF. The chain combines TRBV19 with TRBJ2-7, with 9 bases matching TRBD2. With V trimmed by 4 bases and J by 0 bases, 4 bases remained unmatched. Germline CDR1 LNHDA, CDR2 SQIVND (reference sequence). There are 15 residues in the CDR3.